One and the same sample provided the 4 T cell receptor beta chains below, sequenced in a study of blood T cell repertoires in COVID-19. Profiling relied on immunoSEQ multiplex PCR, and the TCRdb table lists in-frame clones only, not all of them. The table has 95,000 to 150,000 clones, roughly 77% seen once. Specimen: peripheral blood. The receptors here all came from a man aged 60 to 75 with active or convalescent COVID-19.

CDR3 loop: CASSEDRGKLFF. CDR3 nucleotide sequence: TGTGCCAGTAGTGAGGACCGGGGAAAACTGTTTTTT. The chain recombines TRBV19 with TRBJ1-4; D is unresolved. Trimming removed 5 bases from V and 10 bases from J, with 11 bases in between. Looked up from germline, CDR1 is LNHDA and CDR2 is SQIVND (reference sequence). The CDR3 consists of 12 residues. The full variable domain, its missing parts supplied by reference TRBV19 and TRBJ1-4, is DGGITQSPKYLFRKEGQNVTLSCEQNLNHDAMYWYRQDPGQGLRLIYYSQIVNDFQKGDIAEGYSVSREKKESFPLTVTSAQKNPTAFYLCASSEDRGKLFFGSGTQLSVL.

The chain has TRBV7-9 and TRBJ2-7; no clear D. Trimming shortened V by 3 bases and J by 6 bases, and 9 bases separated the two germline ends. Germline V gene lookup returns CDR1 SEHNR and CDR2 FQNEAQ (reference sequence). The length of the CDR3 is 12 residues. CDR3 coding DNA: TGTGCCAGCAGCTTCGAAGTCGGCGAGCAGTACTTC. Translating gives CASSFEVGEQYF.

This clone was seen only a few times. This chain joins TRBV9 and TRBJ1-2, with no clear D. Germline CDR1 is SGDLS and CDR2 is YYNGEE. V dropped 0 bases and J dropped 0 bases, with 12 bases sitting between them. The CDR3 consists of 16 residues. The CDR3 reads CASSVDSGASNYGYTF. CDR3 in DNA: TGTGCCAGCAGCGTAGACTCGGGAGCCTCTAACTATGGCTACACCTTC. Full variable domain (remainder filled in from reference TRBV9 and TRBJ1-2): DSGVTQTPKHLITATGQRVTLRCSPRSGDLSVYWYQQSLDQGLQFLIQYYNGEERAKGNILERFSAQQFPDLHSELNLSSLELGDSALYFCASSVDSGASNYGYTFGSGTRLTVV.

The chain links TRBV7-2 to TRBJ2-3, with D unresolved. CDR3 size: 13 residues. Deletions cut 1 base from V and 6 bases from J, with 8 bases between. Germline loops: CDR1 SGHTA, CDR2 FQGNSA. CDR3 residues: CASSLGLSDTQYF. In DNA form, the CDR3 reads TGTGCCAGCAGCTTAGGTCTTTCGGATACGCAGTATTTT.